The 31 T cell receptor beta chains below come from one sample, sequenced in a study of CDR3 diversity in severe acne (dated by TCRdb to the late 2010s). Library method: PCR. The instrument was an Illumina HiSeq 2000. TCRdb's own reprocessing of the public reads used fastp at Q25 and MiXCR and kept productive beta chains. CDR3 protein sequences are deduplicated, and each keeps its most common genes and DNA. The sample contains 97,000 or so distinct CDR3 sequences, approximately 47% of them found a single time. The top ten clonotypes cover over 10% of the sample. The specimen was blood. Source of these receptors: a male donor with acne.

This chain connects TRBV15 to TRBJ2-7; D unresolved. This CDR3 comprises 12 residues. The germline gives CDR1 LNHNV, CDR2 YYDKDF (reference sequence). The V end was cut by 3 bases, the J end by 6 bases, with 9 bases between. The CDR3 protein is CATSSPSAEQYF. CDR3 coding DNA: TGTGCCACCAGCAGCCCTTCAGCCGAGCAGTACTTC.

The chain employs TRBV7-9 and TRBJ1-1, with 8 bases lining up with TRBD1. The germline V gene has CDR1 SEHNR and CDR2 FQNEAQ (reference sequence). V lost 10 bases, J lost 5 bases, and 15 bases stayed unmatched. The CDR3 contains 15 residues. The CDR3 DNA sequence: TGTGCCATCGTCAATCCCGGACAGGGTAGAACTGAAGCTTTCTTT. This gives the protein CAIVNPGQGRTEAFF.

This clonotype was seen a handful of times. The gene calls are TRBV29-1 and TRBJ1-3; 9 positions match TRBD1. This CDR3 contains 15 residues. Germline values: CDR1 SQVTM, CDR2 ANQGSEA. Germline trimming cut 2 bases from V and 1 base from J; bases unmatched to any gene: 3. The DNA for the CDR3 is TGCAGCGTTGAAATAGGGACAGGGTCTGGAAACACCATATATTTT. Protein product: CSVEIGTGSGNTIYF.

The V gene is TRBV9, the J gene TRBJ2-1; TRBD2 matches at 7 bases. This CDR3 is built from 13 residues. Germline V gene data show CDR1 as SGDLS and CDR2 as YYNGEE. V gave up 3 bases and J gave up 6 bases; unmatched junction bases: 3. CDR3: CASSAPGGNEQFF. In DNA, the CDR3 is TGTGCCAGCAGCGCTCCGGGAGGCAATGAGCAGTTCTTC.

This clonotype turned up a few times. The chain is built from TRBV11-3 and TRBJ2-2; TRBD1 aligns across 9 bases. This CDR3 has 17 amino acids. Trimming cost V 5 bases and J 3 bases; bases outside gene matches: 10. Germline CDR1 SGHNT, CDR2 YENEEA. Here the CDR3 DNA reads TGTGCCAGCAGCCCCTACACAGGGGGCGAGTACACCGGGGAGCTGTTTTTT. This translates into CASSPYTGGEYTGELFF.

This chain links TRBV2 with TRBJ2-3, with unresolved D. Germline values: CDR1 SNHLY, CDR2 FYNNEI. The germline V and J ends were trimmed by 7 bases and 4 bases, with 12 bases remaining between them. The CDR3 is made up of 13 amino acids. CDR3 bases: TGTGCCAGCACGCTGGATGTCGCAGATACGCAGTATTTT. Residues: CASTLDVADTQYF.

At least ten counts were recorded for this clonotype. This chain uses TRBV20-1 with TRBJ2-5, with D possibly called TRBD1 or TRBD2 (5 bases each). Germline V gene data show CDR1 as DFQATT and CDR2 as SNEGSKA (reference sequence). V was shortened by 5 bases and J by 1 base, with 20 bases between the two germline ends. The CDR3 runs 16 residues. CDR3 DNA sequence: TGCAGTGCTCATCGCTCGGGGACCCCGTCCCAAGAGACCCAGTACTTC. Protein: CSAHRSGTPSQETQYF.

This clonotype was observed at least ten times. The chain recombines TRBV9 with TRBJ2-2, with 7 bases fitting TRBD2. CDR3 size: 15 residues. Germline CDR1 and CDR2: SGDLS and YYNGEE. The V and J ends lost 4 bases and 1 base, in that order; junction bases with no gene match: 4. The CDR3 DNA follows: TGTGCCAGCAGCTTTACGGGGGGGAACACCGGGGAGCTGTTTTTT. It translates to CASSFTGGNTGELFF.

CDR3 DNA: TGTGCCAGCAGTTCCGCTATTGGTGCCGGGACTGATAGCTCTGGGGCCAACGTCCTGACTTTC. Translation gives CASSSAIGAGTDSSGANVLTF. The chain links TRBV6-5 to TRBJ2-6; D possibly corresponds to TRBD2 (6 bases). V lost 4 bases and J 0 bases, leaving 25 bases between the germline ends. Germline CDR1 is MNHEY and CDR2 is SVGAGI. The CDR3 contains 21 residues.

The chain carries TRBV7-9 and TRBJ2-7; D possibly matches TRBD1 or TRBD2 (7 bases each). The CDR3 length is 17 residues. Looked up from germline, CDR1 is SEHNR and CDR2 is FQNEAQ (reference sequence). V dropped 6 bases and J dropped 2 bases, with 23 bases sitting between them. The CDR3 coding sequence is TGTGCCAGCAGTAGCCTGGGGGGAGGGACAGAAACCTACGAGCAGTACTTC. Amino acid sequence: CASSSLGGGTETYEQYF. Full variable domain (missing parts from reference TRBV7-9 and TRBJ2-7): DTGVSQNPRHKITKRGQNVTFRCDPISEHNRLYWYRQTLGQGPEFLTYFQNEAQLEKSRLLSDRFSAERPKGSFSTLEIQRTEQGDSAMYLCASSSLGGGTETYEQYFGPGTRLTVT.

This clonotype was counted many times. The V gene is TRBV20-1, the J gene TRBJ2-1, with 7 bases lining up with TRBD2. The CDR3 totals 15 residues. V shed 7 bases, J shed 0 bases, and the junction held 9 bases outside the gene matches. Germline V gives CDR1 DFQATT, CDR2 SNEGSKA (reference sequence). CDR3 coding DNA: TGCAGTGGGATGCCTAGCGGCCTCTCCTACAATGAGCAGTTCTTC. Translating gives CSGMPSGLSYNEQFF.

The chain joins TRBV7-2 to TRBJ1-5; D uncertain. The CDR3 is made up of 15 amino acids. Germline V gives CDR1 SGHTA, CDR2 FQGNSA. The V end was cut by 3 bases, the J end by 11 bases, with 20 bases between. CDR3 coding DNA: TGTGCCAGCAGCTTCAGACTAGCGGGAGTCGGGACCCAGCATTTT. It is translated as CASSFRLAGVGTQHF.

The CDR3 here is CATSVRHLITDTEAFF. The CDR3 region has the DNA TGTGCCACCAGCGTTCGACACTTAATTACGGACACTGAAGCTTTCTTT. The rearrangement links TRBV15 to TRBJ1-1; D unresolved. The CDR3 extends over 16 amino acids. The V end lost 5 bases, the J end lost 3 bases, and 19 bases lay between the germline ends. Germline V CDR1 and CDR2: LNHNV, YYDKDF (reference sequence).

To note about this clonotype: No conserved phenylalanine or tryptophan ends this CDR3, so it is likely a read error. The DNA is left out, because the CDR3 cannot be placed on it with certainty; the CDR3 is given as TCRdb lists it. The chain is built from TRBV7-2 and TRBJ2-5. From germline, CDR1 is SGHTA and CDR2 FQGNSA. Termini included, the CDR3 measures 15 amino acids. CDR3 loop: CASSLLTAYGYTFGS.

This rearrangement joins TRBV6-1 to TRBJ1-5, with unresolved D. This CDR3 has 15 residues. Trimming pared 5 bases from V and 2 bases from J, leaving 13 bases between. The germline V gene has CDR1 MNHNS and CDR2 SASEGT. The chain's CDR3 is CASSYSTRGNQPQHF. CDR3 nucleotide sequence: TGTGCCAGCAGTTACTCTACACGGGGCAATCAGCCCCAGCATTTT.

The table lists this clonotype with a few counts. This chain uses TRBV5-1 with TRBJ2-7, with TRBD2 matching over 14 bases. Per germline, CDR1 SGHRS and CDR2 YFSETQ. The CDR3 runs 13 residues. V lost 5 bases, J lost 12 bases, and 7 bases stayed unmatched. For the CDR3, the DNA is TGCGCCAGCAGTCTGGGACTAGCGGGAGAACGGTACTTC. It yields the protein CASSLGLAGERYF.

This clonotype appeared once. At one end, the junction sequence differs from germline, possibly due to a read error. V and J are TRBV19 and TRBJ2-5, with D hard to call. The CDR3 spans 12 residues. Per germline, CDR1 LNHDA and CDR2 SQIVND (reference sequence). As DNA, the CDR3 is TGTGCCAGTAGTATAGATCGAGAGGCCCAGTACTTC. The encoded protein is CASSIDREAQYF.

This chain uses TRBV7-6 with TRBJ1-1, with TRBD1 as a possible D gene (6 bases). The CDR3 has 14 amino acids. Between the trimmed V and J ends, which lost 0 bases and 7 bases, there was a span of 12 bases. In germline, CDR1 is SGHVS, CDR2 FNYEAQ. The CDR3: CASSLAPDSFEAFF. In DNA, the CDR3 is TGTGCCAGCAGCTTAGCCCCGGACAGCTTTGAAGCTTTCTTT.

The chain is built from TRBV5-1 and TRBJ2-3; 12 positions agree with TRBD2. The CDR3 has 19 amino acids. From germline, CDR1 is SGHRS and CDR2 YFSETQ. V shed 1 base, J shed 1 base, and the junction held 10 bases outside the gene matches. The CDR3 loop reads CASSLSLAGGFSGTDTQYF. As DNA, the CDR3 is TGCGCCAGCAGCTTGAGCCTAGCGGGGGGGTTTTCGGGCACAGATACGCAGTATTTT.

The chain has TRBV10-3 and TRBJ2-1; 15 bases are shared with TRBD2. CDR3 length: 14 amino acids. CDR1 ENHRY and CDR2 SYGVKD come from the germline V gene. The V segment lost 10 bases and the J segment 7 bases; nucleotides outside the gene matches: 5. The CDR3: CATRTSGRVNEQFF. CDR3 nucleotides: TGTGCCACCCGGACTAGCGGGAGGGTAAATGAGCAGTTCTTC.

There are many counts of this clonotype. The chain joins TRBV4-3 to TRBJ1-1; D is ambiguous. This CDR3 comprises 13 residues. Germline V lookup: CDR1 LGHNA, CDR2 YSLEER. The germline V and J ends were trimmed by 2 bases and 7 bases, with 11 bases remaining between them. The CDR3 bases are TGCGCCAGCAGCCAAAAGGCTGGACTTGAAGCTTTCTTT. This encodes CASSQKAGLEAFF.

This clonotype was observed at least ten times. V gene TRBV6-5 combines with J gene TRBJ2-7; D not resolved. With 2 bases removed from V and 2 bases from J, the gap between germline ends came to 13 bases. The CDR3 totals 15 residues. Germline V gene lookup returns CDR1 MNHEY and CDR2 SVGAGI. In DNA form, the CDR3 reads TGTGCCAGCAGTTACGTTGGCAGACAAGCCTACGAGCAGTACTTC. Translating gives CASSYVGRQAYEQYF.

This clonotype was found many times. The chain couples TRBV3-1 to TRBJ1-6, with 10 bases fitting TRBD1. The V gene end was trimmed by 1 base and the J gene end by 10 bases; junction bases not matched to a gene: 1. The germline V gene has CDR1 LGHDT and CDR2 YNNKEL (reference sequence). The CDR3 covers 14 residues. CDR3 coding DNA: TGTGCCAGCAGCCAAGCGGGACAGGGGTCACCCCTCCACTTT. Its protein product is CASSQAGQGSPLHF.

There are many counts of this clonotype. The gene calls are TRBV7-9 and TRBJ1-4; D unresolved. CDR1 and CDR2 (germline): SEHNR, FQNEAQ (reference sequence). Deletions cut 2 bases from V and 4 bases from J, with 5 bases between. CDR3 length equals 13 residues. CDR3 protein: CASSLSGNEKLFF. The CDR3 region has the DNA TGTGCCAGCAGCTTATCCGGTAATGAAAAACTGTTTTTT.

The J gene is TRBJ2-2, the V gene TRBV9, with unresolved D. V dropped 3 bases and J dropped 7 bases, with 7 bases sitting between them. Germline lookup yields CDR1 SGDLS and CDR2 YYNGEE. The CDR3 sequence is 12 residues long. CDR3 amino acids: CASSAVVGELFF. The CDR3 nucleotides read TGTGCCAGCAGCGCAGTCGTCGGGGAGCTGTTTTTT.

With respect to this clonotype: The missing conserved phenylalanine or tryptophan at the end of this CDR3 makes a read error likely. The genes are TRBV7-9 and TRBJ2-5, with 10 bases that match TRBD2. CDR1 SEHNR and CDR2 FQNEAQ come from the germline V gene (reference sequence). CDR3 size: 16 residues. With 8 bases clipped from V and 3 bases from J, the junction kept 12 bases outside the gene matches. This CDR3 is CASSVGGLAGEETQYV. The CDR3 DNA follows: TGTGCCAGCTCTGTTGGAGGGCTAGCGGGAGAAGAGACCCAGTACGTC.

This clonotype was counted only a few times. The chain carries TRBV6-5 and TRBJ1-2, with TRBD1 as a possible D gene (5 bases). The CDR3 is made up of 15 amino acids. The V gene's germline CDR1 is MNHEY and CDR2 SVGAGI. V was cut by 3 bases and J by 8 bases, with 19 bases left in between. The CDR3 sequence is CASSYSLGGIGGYTF. The DNA of the CDR3 is TGTGCCAGCAGTTATTCCCTTGGGGGGATAGGAGGCTACACCTTC.

This sequence joins TRBV25-1 and TRBJ1-4; no definite D call. The CDR3 is 15 amino acids. Trimming removed 7 bases at V and 0 bases at J, with 12 bases between. Germline-derived CDR1 and CDR2 are MGHDK and SYGVNS. CDR3 DNA sequence: TGTGCCAGCAAACCGGGAGCTGCAACTAATGAAAAACTGTTTTTT. Translation: CASKPGAATNEKLFF.

This clonotype has a count of ten or more. In DNA, the CDR3 is TGTGCCAGCAGTGAAGGGACAGAATCCTACAATGAGCAGTTCTTC. Residues: CASSEGTESYNEQFF. The J gene is TRBJ2-1, the V gene TRBV6-1; D perhaps matches TRBD1 (6 bases). Looked up from germline, CDR1 is MNHNS and CDR2 is SASEGT. Trimming stripped 1 base from V and 1 base from J, with 8 bases between. This CDR3 has 15 amino acids.

This clonotype was observed a handful of times. This chain joins TRBV11-2 and TRBJ1-1; D gene uncertain. V was clipped by 3 bases and J by 8 bases, with 10 bases between them. The CDR3 runs to 12 residues. The germline CDR1 and CDR2 sequences are SGHAT and FQNNGV. CDR3 amino acids: CASSLATGEAFF. As DNA, the CDR3 is TGTGCCAGCAGCTTGGCCACGGGAGAAGCTTTCTTT. The variable domain in full, with the rest retrieved from reference TRBV11-2 and TRBJ1-1, is EAGVAQSPRYKIIEKRQSVAFWCNPISGHATLYWYQQILGQGPKLLIQFQNNGVVDDSQLPKDRFSAERLKGVDSTLKIQPAKLEDSAVYLCASSLATGEAFFGQGTRLTVV.

Only a few counts were recorded for this clonotype. This chain uses TRBV9 with TRBJ1-1; D gene uncertain. CDR3 length: 18 amino acids. Trimming shortened V by 6 bases and J by 3 bases, and 27 bases separated the two germline ends. Germline CDR1 reads SGDLS; CDR2 reads YYNGEE. In DNA, the CDR3 is TGTGCCAGCACCCCCCCACAATTTCCCGATTTTATGCACACTGAAGCTTTCTTT. Protein: CASTPPQFPDFMHTEAFF.